These 19 T cell receptor beta chains share one sample of origin, sequenced in a study of metastatic and nonmetastatic thyroid tumors. Prior to thyroid surgery, none of the patients had received any treatment. TCRdb recomputed clones from the PCR reads via MiXCR. This table holds about 25,000 clones, 20% found once. Source material: adjacent normal tissue. The receptors were sampled from a female donor with papillary thyroid cancer or a benign thyroid nodule (not recorded which). Some clones in this sample may be carry-over from other donors' samples.

This clone was seen ten or more times. The V call is TRBV30, the J call TRBJ2-5, with D unclear. CDR1 is GTSNPN, CDR2 SVGIG, per germline (reference sequence). The V end was cut by 4 bases, the J end by 1 base, with 7 bases between. The CDR3 has 12 amino acids. CDR3 sequence (DNA): TGTGCCTGGAACGGGCCCCAAGAGACCCAGTACTTC. Protein sequence: CAWNGPQETQYF.

This clone was counted many times. V and J are TRBV9 and TRBJ2-7, with D perhaps being TRBD1 or TRBD2 (5 bases each). In germline, CDR1 is SGDLS, CDR2 YYNGEE. V lost 4 bases, J lost 8 bases, and 16 bases lay in between. This CDR3 contains 13 residues. CDR3 region: CASSSGDGTKQYF. CDR3 in DNA: TGTGCCAGCAGCAGTGGGGACGGGACGAAGCAGTACTTC. The variable domain in full, with the rest retrieved from reference TRBV9 and TRBJ2-7, is DSGVTQTPKHLITATGQRVTLRCSPRSGDLSVYWYQQSLDQGLQFLIQYYNGEERAKGNILERFSAQQFPDLHSELNLSSLELGDSALYFCASSSGDGTKQYFGPGTRLTVT.

The gene calls are TRBV19 and TRBJ2-5; D uncertain. V gave up 7 bases and J gave up 0 bases, with 18 bases separating them. Germline V gene sequence: CDR1 LNHDA, CDR2 SQIVND (reference sequence). This CDR3 is 16 amino acids long. The CDR3 reads CASNMGKASYQETQYF. For the CDR3, the DNA is TGTGCCAGTAATATGGGCAAGGCCTCTTACCAAGAGACCCAGTACTTC.

Within the sample, this clone is medium-sized. V gene TRBV6-2 or TRBV6-3 combines with J gene TRBJ2-7; maybe TRBD1 (7 bases). This CDR3 is built from 15 residues. Trimming took off 7 bases at V and 2 bases at J, with 18 bases between the two ends. CDR1 and CDR2 (germline): MNHEY, SVGEGT. The CDR3 coding sequence is TGTGCCAGCACTCAGGGGGACTTGGGAGCCTACGAGCAGTACTTC. Translated: CASTQGDLGAYEQYF.

This clone was observed many times. At the DNA level, this CDR3 is encoded by other sequences in the same sample as well. The V gene is TRBV3-1, the J gene TRBJ1-1; D not resolved. V gave up 1 base and J gave up 1 base, with 10 bases separating them. CDR1 LGHDT and CDR2 YNNKEL come from the germline V gene (reference sequence). The CDR3 length is 15 residues. DNA of the CDR3: TGTGCCAGCAGCCAAGGGACGGATCGGAACACTGAAGCTTTCTTT. Amino acid sequence: CASSQGTDRNTEAFF.

Regarding this clone: Here the CDR3 omits its conserved ending phenylalanine or tryptophan, so a read error is the likely source. V is TRBV4-1 and J is TRBJ2-2; D remains ambiguous. V was trimmed by 4 bases and J by 0 bases, leaving 12 bases between them. CDR1 is MGHRA, CDR2 YSYEKL, per germline. The CDR3 consists of 16 residues. The CDR3 coding sequence is TGCGCCAGCAGCCTACTATCGTCCTCGAACACCGGGGAGCTGTTTTCT. This encodes CASSLLSSSNTGELFS.

Concerning this clone itself: One end of the junction fails to match germline, which may point to a read error. The gene calls are TRBV24-1 and TRBJ1-2; 7 nucleotides agree with TRBD1. Germline CDR1 is KGHDR and CDR2 is SFDVKD. This CDR3 is built from 14 residues. The CDR3: CATSEGADRACYAF. The CDR3, as DNA: TGTGCCACCAGTGAGGGCGCAGACAGGGCTTGCTACGCCTTC.

This clone came up a few times. The rearrangement uses TRBV14 and TRBJ2-5; D is perhaps TRBD2 (5 bases). The V gene lost 0 bases and the J gene lost 4 bases, with 15 bases spanning the gap. The CDR3 has 16 amino acids. Germline CDR1 SGHDN, CDR2 FVKESK. The CDR3 DNA is TGTGCCAGCAGCCAAGAGTTAGGAGGTCTTGGAGAGACCCAGTACTTC. It is translated as CASSQELGGLGETQYF.

Remarks on this clone: An end of the junction differs from the germline gene, which may be a read error. V usage is TRBV2 and J usage is TRBJ1-1, with 7 bases matching TRBD1. The CDR3 is 14 residues long. CDR1 and CDR2 from the germline V gene are SNHLY and FYNNEI. The CDR3 is CASNAPGGFTEDFF. The DNA for the CDR3 is TGTGCCAGCAACGCACCAGGGGGTTTCACTGAAGATTTCTTT.

The V call is TRBV18, the J call TRBJ1-4; D is undetermined. The CDR3 loop spans 12 amino acids. Germline CDR1 reads KGHSH; CDR2 reads LQKENI. The V end was cut by 4 bases, the J end by 4 bases, with 4 bases between. The CDR3 DNA follows: TGTGCCAGCTCACGGGATAATGAAAAACTGTTTTTT. This translates into CASSRDNEKLFF.

In regard to this clone: A much larger clone is a single base away; this may be a read error. The chain joins TRBV7-9 to TRBJ2-5, with no clear D. The germline V gene has CDR1 SEHNR and CDR2 FQNEAQ (reference sequence). The ends were cut back, 7 bases at V and 4 bases at J, with 19 bases in the middle. This CDR3 has 15 residues. CDR3 in amino acids: CASIRTRTPGETQYF. The CDR3 nucleotides are TGTGCCAGCATCCGAACGAGGACCCCGGGAGAGACCCAGTACTTC.

This clone was seen a handful of times. The chain combines TRBV6-5 with TRBJ1-5, with D tentatively TRBD1 (5 bases). Germline CDR1 reads MNHEY; CDR2 reads SVGAGI. The V and J ends lost 5 bases and 1 base respectively, with 12 bases between them. CDR3 size: 15 residues. Written as DNA, the CDR3 is TGTGCCAGCAGTCACCGTGGGGACAGCAATCAGCCCCAGCATTTT. Translated: CASSHRGDSNQPQHF.

V and J are TRBV20-1 and TRBJ2-7, with a possible D match to TRBD1 (5 bases). Germline CDR1 and CDR2: DFQATT and SNEGSKA (reference sequence). This CDR3 spans 13 amino acids. The ends were cut back, 5 bases at V and 4 bases at J, with 15 bases in the middle. CDR3 region: CSAYRSRGYEQYF. CDR3 sequence (DNA): TGCAGTGCTTACAGGTCAAGGGGATACGAGCAGTACTTC.

The chain uses TRBV27 and TRBJ2-7; possibly TRBD2 for D (6 bases). V was trimmed by 0 bases and J by 3 bases, leaving 12 bases between them. CDR1 and CDR2 from the germline V gene are MNHEY and SMNVEV (reference sequence). The CDR3 spans 15 residues. The chain's CDR3 is CASSLSTGGLYEQYF. The CDR3 DNA reads as TGTGCCAGCAGTTTATCCACCGGAGGGCTCTACGAGCAGTACTTC.

This clone was recorded at least ten times. The V and J genes are TRBV3-1 and TRBJ2-7, with 7 bases lining up with TRBD1. Germline CDR1 LGHDT, CDR2 YNNKEL (reference sequence). V shed 2 bases and J 0 bases; nucleotides not matched to a gene: 7. The CDR3 has 16 residues. CDR3 sequence reads: CASSQHRGDYSYEQYF. The CDR3 bases are TGTGCCAGCAGCCAACACAGGGGAGATTACTCCTACGAGCAGTACTTC.

This clone was recorded many times. The CDR3 is CSVEDHGTEAFF. The CDR3 region has the DNA TGCAGCGTTGAAGATCACGGCACTGAAGCTTTCTTT. The V call is TRBV29-1, the J call TRBJ1-1; D uncertain. V was shortened by 0 bases and J by 4 bases, with 6 bases between the two germline ends. The CDR3 extends over 12 amino acids. The germline V gene encodes CDR1 SQVTM and CDR2 ANQGSEA.

The sample holds many counts of this clone. The genes are TRBV28 and TRBJ2-2, with D maybe TRBD1 (5 bases). CDR1 is MDHEN and CDR2 is SYDVKM in the germline V gene. This CDR3 region has 14 residues. V gave up 6 bases and J gave up 4 bases, with 12 bases separating them. CDR3 coding DNA: TGTGCCAGCAGCCCGGCAGGGCCCACCGGGGAGCTGTTTTTT. Its translation is CASSPAGPTGELFF. The variable domain in full, with the rest retrieved from reference TRBV28 and TRBJ2-2, is DVKVTQSSRYLVKRTGEKVFLECVQDMDHENMFWYRQDPGLGLRLIYFSYDVKMKEKGDIPEGYSVSREKKERFSLILESASTNQTSMYLCASSPAGPTGELFFGEGSRLTVL.

This clone occurred many times. Distinct nucleotide sequences in the sample also encode this CDR3. The chain links TRBV5-4 to TRBJ2-5; D remains ambiguous. Trimming took 0 bases from V and 2 from J, leaving 2 bases between them. This CDR3 has 12 residues. Germline CDR1 and CDR2: SGHNT and YYREEE (reference sequence). The CDR3 bases are TGTGCCAGCAGCTTGGCTCAAGAGACCCAGTACTTC. Protein sequence: CASSLAQETQYF.

In this sample, this clone turned up many times. This rearrangement joins TRBV7-2 to TRBJ2-7, with 8 nucleotides matching TRBD2. There are 18 residues in the CDR3. The germline CDR1 and CDR2 sequences are SGHTA and FQGNSA. J lost 4 bases, V lost 4 bases, and 18 bases had no gene match. The CDR3 reads CASSSRGGSGMLGYEQYF. The CDR3 coding sequence is TGTGCCAGCAGCTCGCGAGGTGGTAGCGGGATGCTTGGGTACGAGCAGTACTTC.